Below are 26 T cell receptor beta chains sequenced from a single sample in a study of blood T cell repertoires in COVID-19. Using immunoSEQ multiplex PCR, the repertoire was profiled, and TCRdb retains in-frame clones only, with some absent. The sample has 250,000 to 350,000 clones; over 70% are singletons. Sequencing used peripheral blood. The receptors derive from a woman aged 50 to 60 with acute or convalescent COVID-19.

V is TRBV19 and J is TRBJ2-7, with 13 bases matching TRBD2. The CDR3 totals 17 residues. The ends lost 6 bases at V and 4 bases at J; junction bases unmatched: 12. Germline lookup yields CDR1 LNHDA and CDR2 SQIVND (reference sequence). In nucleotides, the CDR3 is TGTGCCAGTAGGGAGAGAGCGGGACTAGCGGGAAATTACGAGCAGTACTTC. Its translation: CASRERAGLAGNYEQYF.

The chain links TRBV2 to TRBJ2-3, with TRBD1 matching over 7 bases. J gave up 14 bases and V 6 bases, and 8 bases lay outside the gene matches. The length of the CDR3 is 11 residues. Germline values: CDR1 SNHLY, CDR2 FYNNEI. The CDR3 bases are TGTGCCAGCAGGAAGGGGGCAGAAGGGTATTTT. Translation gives CASRKGAEGYF.

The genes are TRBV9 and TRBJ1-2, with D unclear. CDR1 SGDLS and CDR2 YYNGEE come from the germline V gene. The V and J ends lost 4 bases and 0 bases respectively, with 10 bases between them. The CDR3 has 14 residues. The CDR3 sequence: CASSPSGSNYGYTF. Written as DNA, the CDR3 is TGTGCCAGCAGCCCTTCGGGTTCTAACTATGGCTACACCTTC.

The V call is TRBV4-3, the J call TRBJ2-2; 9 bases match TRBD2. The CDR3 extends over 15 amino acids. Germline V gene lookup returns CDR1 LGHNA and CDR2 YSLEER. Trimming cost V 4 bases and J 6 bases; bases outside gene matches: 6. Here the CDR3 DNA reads TGCGCCAGCAGCCCCTTAGCGGGAGTACCCGGGGAGCTGTTTTTT. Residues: CASSPLAGVPGELFF.

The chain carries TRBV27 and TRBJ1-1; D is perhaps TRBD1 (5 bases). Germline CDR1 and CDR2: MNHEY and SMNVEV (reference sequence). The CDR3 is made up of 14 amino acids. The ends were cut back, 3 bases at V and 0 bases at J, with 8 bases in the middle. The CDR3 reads CASSFGGLNTEAFF. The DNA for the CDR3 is TGTGCCAGCAGTTTTGGGGGGTTGAACACTGAAGCTTTCTTT.

CDR3 bases: TGTGCCAGCATTCGGGGAGGGGGCTATGGCTACACCTTC. Encoded protein: CASIRGGGYGYTF. The chain combines TRBV6-5 with TRBJ1-2; TRBD1 is a possible D gene (6 bases). Germline V lookup: CDR1 MNHEY, CDR2 SVGAGI. The V and J ends lost 7 bases and 4 bases respectively, with 13 bases between them. The CDR3 spans 13 residues.

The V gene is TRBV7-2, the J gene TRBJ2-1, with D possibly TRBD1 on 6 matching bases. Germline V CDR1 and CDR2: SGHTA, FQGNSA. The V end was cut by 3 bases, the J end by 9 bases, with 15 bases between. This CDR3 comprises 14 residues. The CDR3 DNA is TGTGCCAGCAGCTTTGACCAACAGGGAACTGAGCAGTTCTTC. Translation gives CASSFDQQGTEQFF.

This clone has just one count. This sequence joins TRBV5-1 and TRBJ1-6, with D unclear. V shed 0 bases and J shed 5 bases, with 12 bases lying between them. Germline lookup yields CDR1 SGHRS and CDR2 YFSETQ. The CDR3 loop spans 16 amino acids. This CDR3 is CASSLEGPGNNSPLHF. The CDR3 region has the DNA TGCGCCAGCAGCTTGGAAGGCCCGGGTAATAATTCACCCCTCCACTTT.

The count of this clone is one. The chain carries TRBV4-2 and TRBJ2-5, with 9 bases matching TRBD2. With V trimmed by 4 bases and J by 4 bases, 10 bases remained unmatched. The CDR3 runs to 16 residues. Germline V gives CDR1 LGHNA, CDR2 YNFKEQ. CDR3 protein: CASSRIAGVESETQYF. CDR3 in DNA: TGTGCCAGCAGCCGAATAGCGGGAGTTGAGTCAGAGACCCAGTACTTC.

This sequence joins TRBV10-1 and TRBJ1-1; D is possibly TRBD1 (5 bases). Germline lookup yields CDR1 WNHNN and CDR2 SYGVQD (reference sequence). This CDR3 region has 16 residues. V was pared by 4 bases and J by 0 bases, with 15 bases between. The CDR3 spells CASSGQSLPMNTEAFF. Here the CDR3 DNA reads TGCGCCAGCAGTGGACAGTCCTTACCCATGAACACTGAAGCTTTCTTT.

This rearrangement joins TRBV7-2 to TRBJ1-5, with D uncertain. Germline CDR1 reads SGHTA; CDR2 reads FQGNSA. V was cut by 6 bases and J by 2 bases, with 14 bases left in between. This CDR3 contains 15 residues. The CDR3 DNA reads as TGTGCCAGCAGACTTTCCACAGCGGGCAATCAGCCCCAGCATTTT. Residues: CASRLSTAGNQPQHF.

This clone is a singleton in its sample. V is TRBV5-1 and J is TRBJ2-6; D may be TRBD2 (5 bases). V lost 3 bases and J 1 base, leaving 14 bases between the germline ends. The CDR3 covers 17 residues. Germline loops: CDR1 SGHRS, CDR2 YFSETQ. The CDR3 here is CASSSGPGISGANVLTF. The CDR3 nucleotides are TGCGCCAGCAGCTCTGGGCCCGGGATTTCTGGGGCCAACGTCCTGACTTTC.

The CDR3 nucleotides read TGCAGTGCTAGTACCGGGACAGGACGCCATGGGTATCAGCCCCAGCATTTT. It is translated as CSASTGTGRHGYQPQHF. This chain uses TRBV20-1 with TRBJ1-5, with 8 positions matching TRBD1. CDR1 and CDR2 from the germline V gene are DFQATT and SNEGSKA (reference sequence). This CDR3 region has 17 residues. V lost 3 bases to trimming and J lost 5 bases; unmatched junction nucleotides: 15.

CDR3 nucleotides: TGTGCCAGCAGCTTCAGGTCAGATGAGCAGTTCTTC. This gives the protein CASSFRSDEQFF. The chain joins TRBV7-2 to TRBJ2-1; D call uncertain. CDR3 length: 12 residues. V gave up 3 bases and J gave up 8 bases, with 8 bases separating them. Germline CDR1 SGHTA, CDR2 FQGNSA.

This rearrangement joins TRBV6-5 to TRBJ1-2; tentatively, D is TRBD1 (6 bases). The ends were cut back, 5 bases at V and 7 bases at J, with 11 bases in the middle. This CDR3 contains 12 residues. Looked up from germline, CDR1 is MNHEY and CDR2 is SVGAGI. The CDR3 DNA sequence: TGTGCCAGCAGTACGGGGGGCATTGGCTACACCTTC. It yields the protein CASSTGGIGYTF.

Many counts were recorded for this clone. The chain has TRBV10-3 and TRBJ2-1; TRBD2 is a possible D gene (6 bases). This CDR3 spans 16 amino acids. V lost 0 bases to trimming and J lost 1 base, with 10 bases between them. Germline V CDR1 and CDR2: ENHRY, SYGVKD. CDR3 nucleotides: TGTGCCATCAGTGAGTCAGTTGCGGGATCCTACAATGAGCAGTTCTTC. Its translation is CAISESVAGSYNEQFF.

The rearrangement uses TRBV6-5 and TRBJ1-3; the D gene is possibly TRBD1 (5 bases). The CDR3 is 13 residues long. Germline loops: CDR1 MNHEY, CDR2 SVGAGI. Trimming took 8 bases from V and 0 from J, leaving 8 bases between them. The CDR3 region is CASLTVSGNTIYF. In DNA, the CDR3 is TGTGCCAGCCTGACAGTCTCTGGAAACACCATATATTTT.

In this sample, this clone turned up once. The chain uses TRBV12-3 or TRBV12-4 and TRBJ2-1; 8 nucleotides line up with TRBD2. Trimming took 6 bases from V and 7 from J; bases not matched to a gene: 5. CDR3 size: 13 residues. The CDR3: CASSGGVVNEQFF. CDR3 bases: TGTGCCAGCAGCGGGGGGGTGGTGAATGAGCAGTTCTTC.

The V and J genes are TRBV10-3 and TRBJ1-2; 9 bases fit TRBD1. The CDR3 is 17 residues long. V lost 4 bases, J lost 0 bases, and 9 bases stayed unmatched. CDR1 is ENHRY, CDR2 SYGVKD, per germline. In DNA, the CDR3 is TGTGCCATCAGTGGTTATTCCGGGACAGGGTCTAACTATGGCTACACCTTC. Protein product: CAISGYSGTGSNYGYTF.

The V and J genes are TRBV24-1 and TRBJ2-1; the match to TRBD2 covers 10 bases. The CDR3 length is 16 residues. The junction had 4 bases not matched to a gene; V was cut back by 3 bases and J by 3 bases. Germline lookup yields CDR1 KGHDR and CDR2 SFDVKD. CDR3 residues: CATSDPSGSNYNEQFF. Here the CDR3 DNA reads TGTGCCACCAGTGATCCTAGCGGGAGTAACTACAATGAGCAGTTCTTC.

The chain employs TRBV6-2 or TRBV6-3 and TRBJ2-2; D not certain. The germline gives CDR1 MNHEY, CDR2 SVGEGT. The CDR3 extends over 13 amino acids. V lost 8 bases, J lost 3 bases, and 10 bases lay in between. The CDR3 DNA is TGTGCCAGCGGCCAGCAGGACACCGGGGAGCTGTTTTTT. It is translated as CASGQQDTGELFF.

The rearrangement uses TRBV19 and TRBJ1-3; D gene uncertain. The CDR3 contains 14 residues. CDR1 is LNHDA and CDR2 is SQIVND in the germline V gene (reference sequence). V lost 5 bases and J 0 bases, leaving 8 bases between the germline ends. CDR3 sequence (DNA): TGTGCCAGTAGTCTAAGGAGCTCTGGAAACACCATATATTTT. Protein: CASSLRSSGNTIYF.

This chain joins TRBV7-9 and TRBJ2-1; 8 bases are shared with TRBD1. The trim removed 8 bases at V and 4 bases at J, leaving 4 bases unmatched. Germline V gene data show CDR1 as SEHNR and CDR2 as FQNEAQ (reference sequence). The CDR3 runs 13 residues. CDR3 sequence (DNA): TGTGCCAGCTTTCAGGGGGCGTACAATGAGCAGTTCTTC. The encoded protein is CASFQGAYNEQFF.

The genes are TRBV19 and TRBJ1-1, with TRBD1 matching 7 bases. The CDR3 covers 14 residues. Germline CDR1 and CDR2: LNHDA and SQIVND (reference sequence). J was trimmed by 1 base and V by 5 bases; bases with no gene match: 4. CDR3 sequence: CASSRYRGNTEAFF. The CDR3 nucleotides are TGTGCCAGTAGTCGATACAGGGGGAACACTGAAGCTTTCTTT. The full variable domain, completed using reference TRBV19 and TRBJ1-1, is DGGITQSPKYLFRKEGQNVTLSCEQNLNHDAMYWYRQDPGQGLRLIYYSQIVNDFQKGDIAEGYSVSREKKESFPLTVTSAQKNPTAFYLCASSRYRGNTEAFFGQGTRLTVV.

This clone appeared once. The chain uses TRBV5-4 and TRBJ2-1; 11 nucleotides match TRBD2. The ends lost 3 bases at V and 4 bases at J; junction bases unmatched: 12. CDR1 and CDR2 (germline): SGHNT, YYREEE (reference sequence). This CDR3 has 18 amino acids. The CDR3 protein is CASSSPWGIAGGYNEQFF. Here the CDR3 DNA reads TGTGCCAGCAGCTCCCCCTGGGGGATAGCGGGGGGGTACAATGAGCAGTTCTTC.

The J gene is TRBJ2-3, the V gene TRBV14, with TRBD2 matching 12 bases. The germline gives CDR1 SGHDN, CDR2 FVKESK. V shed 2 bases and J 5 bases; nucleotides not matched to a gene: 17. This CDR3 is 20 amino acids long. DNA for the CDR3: TGTGCCAGCAGCCAATACCTCCCGGCTAGCGGGGGGGTCGGAGGAGATACGCAGTATTTT. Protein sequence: CASSQYLPASGGVGGDTQYF.